Below are 32 T cell receptor beta chains sequenced from a single sample in a study of cytomegalovirus exposure and HLA in healthy donors. PCR was performed using 60 Vbeta and 13 Jbeta primers. TCRdb's table, derived via immunoSEQ multiplex PCR, lists solely in-frame clones and lacks some. The table lists 160,000 or so clones, less than 85% of them singletons. The sequenced sample consisted of PBMCs. These receptors originate from a man in his forties in good health and CMV-seronegative.

This clone turned up a few times. The rearrangement links TRBV11-2 to TRBJ1-2; 7 bases are shared with TRBD1. Germline V gene data show CDR1 as SGHAT and CDR2 as FQNNGV. There are 14 residues in the CDR3. Losses at the gene ends were 2 bases for V and 6 bases for J; bases not matched to a gene: 6. CDR3 nucleotide sequence: TGTGCCAGCAGCTTAAGACAGGGTCGGGATGGCTACACCTTC. Its translation: CASSLRQGRDGYTF.

The chain's CDR3 is CASKPGHSNQPQHF. The CDR3 region has the DNA TGTGCCAGCAAGCCAGGGCATAGCAATCAGCCCCAGCATTTT. This chain uses TRBV2 with TRBJ1-5; possibly TRBD1 for D (5 bases). V lost 7 bases and J 0 bases, leaving 10 bases between the germline ends. Germline CDR1 reads SNHLY; CDR2 reads FYNNEI. This CDR3 has 14 residues. Complete variable domain (other parts from reference TRBV2 and TRBJ1-5): EPEVTQTPSHQVTQMGQEVILRCVPISNHLYFYWYRQILGQKVEFLVSFYNNEISEKSEIFDDQFSVERPDGSNFTLKIRSTKLEDSAMYFCASKPGHSNQPQHFGDGTRLSIL.

Only one count was recorded for this clone. The rearrangement links TRBV5-4 to TRBJ2-5; D unresolved. Per germline, CDR1 SGHNT and CDR2 YYREEE (reference sequence). V was pared by 4 bases and J by 4 bases, with 8 bases between. The CDR3 contains 12 residues. The CDR3 sequence is CASSVYGETQYF. The CDR3 DNA follows: TGTGCCAGCAGCGTTTACGGAGAGACCCAGTACTTC.

This chain uses TRBV6-1 with TRBJ1-6; D unresolved. The CDR3 is 14 residues long. The V end was cut by 5 bases, the J end by 5 bases, with 10 bases between. Germline lookup yields CDR1 MNHNS and CDR2 SASEGT. For the CDR3, the DNA is TGTGCCAGCAGTTTGAACGGGAATAATTCACCCCTCCACTTT. This gives the protein CASSLNGNNSPLHF.

V is TRBV21-1 and J is TRBJ2-3; the table assigns TRBD2, which was not confirmed against the DNA. TRBV21-1 constitutes a pseudogene. This CDR3 contains 14 residues. The chain's CDR3 is CASSKVAGEGTQYF. In DNA form, the CDR3 reads TGTGCCAGCAGCAAAGTGGCGGGGGAAGGTACGCAGTATTTT.

This chain connects TRBV7-2 to TRBJ1-2; 8 nucleotides agree with TRBD1. The CDR3 length is 17 residues. Trimming removed 6 bases from V and 5 bases from J; junction bases left unmatched: 17. CDR1 and CDR2 (germline): SGHTA, FQGNSA. In DNA, the CDR3 is TGTGCCAGCAGTCGAGCCTCCCAGGGGGCACAACCTTATGGCTACACCTTC. It codes for CASSRASQGAQPYGYTF.

This clone came up a few times. This rearrangement joins TRBV28 to TRBJ1-4, with 7 bases fitting TRBD1. CDR3 length equals 15 residues. CDR1 and CDR2 from the germline V gene are MDHEN and SYDVKM. The junction had 6 bases not matched to a gene; V was cut back by 5 bases and J by 3 bases. CDR3 bases: TGTGCCAGCAGTAGCAGGGGGAGTCCTAATGAAAAACTGTTTTTT. Its protein is CASSSRGSPNEKLFF.

The sample holds a few counts of this clone. This chain connects TRBV28 to TRBJ2-7, with 11 bases aligning to TRBD1. After removal of 8 bases from V and 4 bases from J, the junction contained 4 bases not matched to a gene. Germline assignment: CDR1 MDHEN and CDR2 SYDVKM. This CDR3 has 13 amino acids. CDR3 DNA: TGTGCCAGCTCCGGGACAGGGGGATACGAGCAGTACTTC. Amino acid sequence: CASSGTGGYEQYF.

V usage is TRBV2 and J usage is TRBJ2-7, with 9 bases fitting TRBD2. Germline assignment: CDR1 SNHLY and CDR2 FYNNEI. This CDR3 region has 16 residues. Trimming took 4 bases from V and 0 from J; bases not matched to a gene: 7. CDR3 DNA: TGTGCCAGCAGTGCACCTACTAGCGGGTTCTCCTACGAGCAGTACTTC. It specifies CASSAPTSGFSYEQYF.

This clone was observed many times. The chain links TRBV27 to TRBJ1-6; TRBD1 agrees at 8 bases. The CDR3 has 14 amino acids. The V segment lost 6 bases and the J segment 10 bases; nucleotides outside the gene matches: 8. Germline CDR1 reads MNHEY; CDR2 reads SMNVEV (reference sequence). The CDR3 bases are TGTGCCAGCAGGATGGACAGGGTCAGGTCACCCCTCCACTTT. This codes for CASRMDRVRSPLHF.

The V and J genes are TRBV7-9 and TRBJ1-6; D unresolved. Germline loops: CDR1 SEHNR, CDR2 FQNEAQ (reference sequence). This CDR3 is built from 13 residues. The germline V and J ends were trimmed by 3 bases and 7 bases, with 7 bases remaining between them. CDR3 bases: TGTGCCAGCAGCTTTACGGGGAATTCACCCCTCCACTTT. Encoded protein: CASSFTGNSPLHF.

This clone is medium-sized within its sample. The V call is TRBV4-3, the J call TRBJ1-2; TRBD1 agrees at 12 bases. Germline V gives CDR1 LGHNA, CDR2 YSLEER. This CDR3 comprises 14 residues. Germline trimming cut 7 bases from V and 7 bases from J; bases unmatched to any gene: 7. In DNA, the CDR3 is TGCGCCAGCAACGCAGGGACAGGGGGCTCTGGCTACACCTTC. It translates to CASNAGTGGSGYTF.

The gene calls are TRBV5-1 and TRBJ1-4; 11 bases align to TRBD1. The length of the CDR3 is 14 residues. V shed 6 bases and J 6 bases; nucleotides not matched to a gene: 4. The germline gives CDR1 SGHRS, CDR2 YFSETQ. CDR3 DNA: TGCGCCAGCACCGGGACAGGGGGAGATGAAAAACTGTTTTTT. Translation gives CASTGTGGDEKLFF.

This chain uses TRBV25-1 with TRBJ2-3; 10 bases align to TRBD1. The germline V gene encodes CDR1 MGHDK and CDR2 SYGVNS. The CDR3 spans 14 residues. The V gene end was trimmed by 6 bases and the J gene end by 3 bases; junction bases not matched to a gene: 3. The CDR3 sequence: CASRKDRGTDTQYF. The DNA of the CDR3 is TGTGCCAGCAGAAAGGACAGGGGGACAGATACGCAGTATTTT.

This chain uses TRBV5-1 with TRBJ2-2; D unresolved. Trimming cost V 1 base and J 2 bases, with 9 bases left between them. This CDR3 contains 15 residues. Germline V gene data show CDR1 as SGHRS and CDR2 as YFSETQ. CDR3 sequence: CASSLSHFNTGELFF. DNA for the CDR3: TGCGCCAGCAGCTTGAGTCACTTCAACACCGGGGAGCTGTTTTTT. Using reference TRBV5-1 and TRBJ2-2 for the parts outside the CDR3, the full variable domain is KAGVTQTPRYLIKTRGQQVTLSCSPISGHRSVSWYQQTPGQGLQFLFEYFSETQRNKGNFPGRFSGRQFSNSRSEMNVSTLELGDSALYLCASSLSHFNTGELFFGEGSRLTVL.

This clone has a single count. The CDR3 DNA reads as TGTGCCAGCAGGGGACGGGGGGTGGGGGCCAACGTCCTGACTTTC. Translation: CASRGRGVGANVLTF. V and J are TRBV6-5 and TRBJ2-6, with TRBD2 matching 7 bases. The junction had 6 bases not matched to a gene; V was cut back by 6 bases and J by 4 bases. CDR1 and CDR2 (germline): MNHEY, SVGAGI. The CDR3 length is 15 residues.

The genes are TRBV4-2 and TRBJ2-1, with 13 bases lining up with TRBD2. The CDR3 length is 15 residues. Germline V gene sequence: CDR1 LGHNA, CDR2 YNFKEQ. J gave up 7 bases and V 4 bases, and 4 bases lay outside the gene matches. The CDR3 region is CASSLPGLAGNEQFF. The CDR3 DNA reads TGTGCCAGCAGCCTCCCGGGACTAGCGGGGAATGAGCAGTTCTTC.

This clone is a singleton in its sample. The chain recombines TRBV7-2 with TRBJ2-1, with TRBD1 matching over 7 bases. Germline trimming cut 5 bases from V and 7 bases from J; bases unmatched to any gene: 8. The CDR3 has 14 residues. In germline, CDR1 is SGHTA, CDR2 FQGNSA. DNA for the CDR3: TGTGCCAGCAGCATGTTTAACAGGGGAAATGAGCAGTTCTTC. Its translation: CASSMFNRGNEQFF.

This rearrangement joins TRBV15 to TRBJ1-2; possibly TRBD1 for D (5 bases). This CDR3 region has 16 residues. Trimming shortened V by 0 bases and J by 7 bases, and 18 bases separated the two germline ends. Germline lookup yields CDR1 LNHNV and CDR2 YYDKDF (reference sequence). The DNA of the CDR3 is TGTGCCACCAGCAGAGATCACGTAGGGCAGGGTGGTGGCTACACCTTC. It codes for CATSRDHVGQGGGYTF.

The V call is TRBV5-1, the J call TRBJ2-3; TRBD2 agrees at 9 bases. V lost 5 bases, J lost 4 bases, and 14 bases stayed unmatched. Germline CDR1 reads SGHRS; CDR2 reads YFSETQ. The CDR3 sequence is 17 residues long. CDR3 residues: CASRAPDAGGQPDTQYF. CDR3 nucleotide sequence: TGCGCCAGCAGAGCGCCTGATGCGGGGGGGCAGCCAGATACGCAGTATTTT.

V is TRBV7-2 and J is TRBJ2-5; D possibly corresponds to TRBD2 (6 bases). The CDR3 consists of 13 residues. Germline V gene lookup returns CDR1 SGHTA and CDR2 FQGNSA. Between the trimmed V and J ends, which lost 7 bases and 5 bases, there was a span of 14 bases. CDR3 amino acids: CASTAEGGETQYF. The CDR3 bases are TGTGCCAGCACCGCCGAAGGAGGGGAGACCCAGTACTTC.

The chain links TRBV5-1 to TRBJ2-5; 7 bases are shared with TRBD1. Per germline, CDR1 SGHRS and CDR2 YFSETQ. V lost 4 bases, J lost 4 bases, and 10 bases stayed unmatched. This CDR3 is 15 amino acids long. The CDR3 DNA sequence: TGCGCCAGCAGCGGTCGAGGGGGCGAAGGAGAGACCCAGTACTTC. Its protein product is CASSGRGGEGETQYF.

The table lists this clone with many counts. CDR3 residues: CASSVEGPSYEQYF. In DNA, the CDR3 is TGTGCCAGCAGTGTGGAGGGGCCCTCCTACGAGCAGTACTTC. The J gene is TRBJ2-7, the V gene TRBV6-1, with D possibly TRBD2 on 6 matching bases. Germline V gives CDR1 MNHNS, CDR2 SASEGT. The CDR3 is 14 amino acids. The V end was cut by 4 bases, the J end by 0 bases, with 10 bases between.

The chain links TRBV30 to TRBJ1-1, with 9 nucleotides matching TRBD1. The length of the CDR3 is 17 residues. Germline values: CDR1 GTSNPN, CDR2 SVGIG (reference sequence). V gave up 0 bases and J gave up 4 bases; unmatched junction bases: 12. CDR3 DNA sequence: TGTGCCTGGAGTGTATGGACAGGGGCCGCCGCGGGCACTGAAGCTTTCTTT. Its translation is CAWSVWTGAAAGTEAFF.

The chain combines TRBV6-6 with TRBJ1-1, with TRBD1 as a possible D gene (5 bases). The CDR3 extends over 13 amino acids. Germline CDR1 and CDR2: MNHNY and SVGAGI (reference sequence). The V gene lost 5 bases and the J gene lost 1 base, with 8 bases spanning the gap. For the CDR3, the DNA is TGTGCCAGCAGTCACAGGAGGAACACTGAAGCTTTCTTT. It translates to CASSHRRNTEAFF.

This clone was counted only a few times. The chain is built from TRBV9 and TRBJ2-1; D gene ambiguous. The V end was cut by 4 bases, the J end by 0 bases, with 11 bases between. Germline values: CDR1 SGDLS, CDR2 YYNGEE. CDR3 size: 15 residues. CDR3 in DNA: TGTGCCAGCAGCCGTCAGGCCTACTCCTACAATGAGCAGTTCTTC. Amino acids: CASSRQAYSYNEQFF.

The chain recombines TRBV5-4 with TRBJ1-1, with 7 bases matching TRBD1. CDR1 SGHNT and CDR2 YYREEE come from the germline V gene (reference sequence). The CDR3 is 14 amino acids. Unmatched junction bases numbered 6, after V lost 4 bases and J lost 3 bases. The chain's CDR3 is CASSPQGEYTEAFF. In DNA, the CDR3 is TGTGCCAGCAGCCCGCAGGGGGAATACACTGAAGCTTTCTTT.

Only one count was recorded for this clone. The J gene is TRBJ2-3, the V gene TRBV9; 9 bases match TRBD2. The CDR3 runs 15 residues. After removal of 1 base from V and 5 bases from J, the junction contained 5 bases not matched to a gene. Germline CDR1 is SGDLS and CDR2 is YYNGEE. CDR3 sequence reads: CASSVRRGGQDTQYF. The CDR3 nucleotides read TGTGCCAGCAGCGTACGGCGGGGGGGCCAAGATACGCAGTATTTT.

The chain employs TRBV15 and TRBJ2-3; 7 bases match TRBD1. This CDR3 comprises 15 residues. CDR1 is LNHNV, CDR2 YYDKDF, per germline (reference sequence). V was clipped by 3 bases and J by 1 base; unmatched bases: 4. CDR3 bases: TGTGCCACCAGCAGGGGCACAGGGGGCACAGATACGCAGTATTTT. This translates into CATSRGTGGTDTQYF.

The genes are TRBV6-5 and TRBJ2-7; D perhaps matches TRBD1 (6 bases). Deletions cut 5 bases from V and 2 bases from J, with 13 bases between. This CDR3 spans 14 amino acids. CDR1 MNHEY and CDR2 SVGAGI come from the germline V gene. The CDR3 loop is CASSRPGTPYEQYF. The CDR3, as DNA: TGTGCCAGCAGTCGACCCGGGACACCCTACGAGCAGTACTTC.

V is TRBV10-3 and J is TRBJ2-5; maybe TRBD2 (5 bases). The last part of the DNA fits TRBJ2-7 better; the J call may be wrong. Germline assignment: CDR1 ENHRY and CDR2 SYGVKD. This CDR3 contains 15 residues. The DNA for the CDR3 is TGTGCCATCAGTGAAGAGGGCGAAGGGTCCTACGAGCAGTACTTC. As protein: CAISEEGEGSYEQYF.

V is TRBV28 and J is TRBJ2-2; D might be TRBD1 (5 bases). CDR1 and CDR2 (germline): MDHEN, SYDVKM. The CDR3 sequence is 15 residues long. Trimming shortened V by 6 bases and J by 2 bases, and 13 bases separated the two germline ends. This CDR3 reads CASRHRNSNTGELFF. CDR3 in DNA: TGTGCCAGCAGACACAGGAATTCTAACACCGGGGAGCTGTTTTTT.